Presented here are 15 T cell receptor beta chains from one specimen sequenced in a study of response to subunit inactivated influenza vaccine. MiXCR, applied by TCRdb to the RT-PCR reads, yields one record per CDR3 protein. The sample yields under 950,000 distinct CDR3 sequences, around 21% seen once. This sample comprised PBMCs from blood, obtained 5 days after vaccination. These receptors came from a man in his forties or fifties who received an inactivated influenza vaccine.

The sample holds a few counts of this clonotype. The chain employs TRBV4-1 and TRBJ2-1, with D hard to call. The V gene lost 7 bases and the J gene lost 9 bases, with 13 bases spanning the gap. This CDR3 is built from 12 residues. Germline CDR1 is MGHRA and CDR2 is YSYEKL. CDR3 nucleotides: TGCGCCAGCAACAGACCGCCGGGTGAGCAGTTCTTC. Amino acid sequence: CASNRPPGEQFF.

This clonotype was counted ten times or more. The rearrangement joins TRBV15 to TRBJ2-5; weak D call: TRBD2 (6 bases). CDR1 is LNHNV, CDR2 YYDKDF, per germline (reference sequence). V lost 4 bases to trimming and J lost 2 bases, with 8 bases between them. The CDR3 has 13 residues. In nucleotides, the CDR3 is TGTGCCACCAGCATGGGACTTCAAGAGACCCAGTACTTC. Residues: CATSMGLQETQYF.

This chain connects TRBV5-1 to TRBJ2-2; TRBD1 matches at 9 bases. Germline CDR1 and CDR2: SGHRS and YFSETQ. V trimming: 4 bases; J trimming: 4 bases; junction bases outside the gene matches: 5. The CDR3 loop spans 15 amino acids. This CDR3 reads CASSLGQGITGELFF. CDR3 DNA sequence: TGCGCCAGCAGCCTTGGACAGGGGATCACCGGGGAGCTGTTTTTT.

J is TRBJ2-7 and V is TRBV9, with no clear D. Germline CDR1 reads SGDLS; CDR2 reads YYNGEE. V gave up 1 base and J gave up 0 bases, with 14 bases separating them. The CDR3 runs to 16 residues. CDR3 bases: TGTGCCAGCAGCGTAAGCTGGGCCCCGGCCTCCTACGAGCAGTACTTC. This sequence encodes CASSVSWAPASYEQYF.

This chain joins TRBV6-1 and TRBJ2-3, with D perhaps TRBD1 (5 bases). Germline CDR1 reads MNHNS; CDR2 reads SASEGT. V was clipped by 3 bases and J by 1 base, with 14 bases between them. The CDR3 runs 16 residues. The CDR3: CASSEGWSTGTDTQYF. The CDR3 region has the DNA TGTGCCAGCAGTGAGGGATGGTCGACAGGCACAGATACGCAGTATTTT.

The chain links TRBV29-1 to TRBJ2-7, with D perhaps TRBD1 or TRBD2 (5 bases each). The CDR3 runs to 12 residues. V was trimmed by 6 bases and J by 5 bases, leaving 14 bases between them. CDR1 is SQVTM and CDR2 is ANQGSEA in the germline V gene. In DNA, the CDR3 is TGCAGCGTGAAGCCCGGGACCGACGAGCAGTACTTC. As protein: CSVKPGTDEQYF.

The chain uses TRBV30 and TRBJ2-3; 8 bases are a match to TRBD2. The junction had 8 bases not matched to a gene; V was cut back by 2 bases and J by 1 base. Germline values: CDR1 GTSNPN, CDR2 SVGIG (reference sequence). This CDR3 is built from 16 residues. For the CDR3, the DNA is TGTGCCTGGAGTCTTGGTCTAGCGGGCCGCACAGATACGCAGTATTTT. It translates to CAWSLGLAGRTDTQYF.

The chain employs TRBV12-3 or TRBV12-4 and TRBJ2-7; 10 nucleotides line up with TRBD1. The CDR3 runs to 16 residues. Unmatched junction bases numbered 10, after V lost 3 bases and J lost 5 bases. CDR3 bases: TGTGCCAGCAGTTTTGAGTGGGGACAGGGGAGAGACGAGCAGTACTTC. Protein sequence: CASSFEWGQGRDEQYF.

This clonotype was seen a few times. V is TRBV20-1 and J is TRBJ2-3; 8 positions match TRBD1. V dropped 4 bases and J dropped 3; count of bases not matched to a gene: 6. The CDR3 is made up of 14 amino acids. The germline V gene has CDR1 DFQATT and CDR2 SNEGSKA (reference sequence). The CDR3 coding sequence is TGCAGTGCTACGGACAGGGAATCGACAGATACGCAGTATTTT. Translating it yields CSATDRESTDTQYF.

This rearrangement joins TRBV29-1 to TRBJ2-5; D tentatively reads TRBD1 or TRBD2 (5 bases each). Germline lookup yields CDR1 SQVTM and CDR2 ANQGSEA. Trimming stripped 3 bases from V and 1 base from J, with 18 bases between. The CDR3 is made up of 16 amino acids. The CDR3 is CSVDSPGTEPQETQYF. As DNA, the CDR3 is TGCAGCGTTGATAGTCCCGGGACCGAACCCCAAGAGACCCAGTACTTC.

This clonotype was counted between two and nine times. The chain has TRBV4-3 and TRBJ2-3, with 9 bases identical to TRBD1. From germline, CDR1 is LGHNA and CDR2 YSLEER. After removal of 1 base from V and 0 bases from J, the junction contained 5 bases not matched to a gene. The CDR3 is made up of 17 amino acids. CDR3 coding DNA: TGCGCCAGCAGCCAAGGGTACAGGGGGCTGAGCACAGATACGCAGTATTTT. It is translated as CASSQGYRGLSTDTQYF.

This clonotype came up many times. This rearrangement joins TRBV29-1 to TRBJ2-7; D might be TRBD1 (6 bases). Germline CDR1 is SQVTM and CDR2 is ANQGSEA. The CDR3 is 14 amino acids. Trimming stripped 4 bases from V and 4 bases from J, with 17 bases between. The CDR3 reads CSVGGVDSRYEQYF. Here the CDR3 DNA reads TGCAGCGTTGGGGGAGTGGACAGTCGATACGAGCAGTACTTC.

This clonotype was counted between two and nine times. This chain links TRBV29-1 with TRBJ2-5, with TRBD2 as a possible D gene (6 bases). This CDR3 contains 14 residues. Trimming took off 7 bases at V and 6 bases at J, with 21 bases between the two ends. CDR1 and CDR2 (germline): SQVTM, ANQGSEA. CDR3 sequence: CSGKGTASLQTQYF. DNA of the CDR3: TGCAGCGGCAAAGGGACTGCTTCTCTGCAGACCCAGTACTTC.

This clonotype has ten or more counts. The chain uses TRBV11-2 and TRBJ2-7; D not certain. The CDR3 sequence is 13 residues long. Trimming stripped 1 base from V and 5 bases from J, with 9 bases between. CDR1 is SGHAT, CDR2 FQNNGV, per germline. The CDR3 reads CASSLGGLDEQYF. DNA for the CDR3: TGTGCCAGCAGCTTAGGTGGGCTGGACGAGCAGTACTTC. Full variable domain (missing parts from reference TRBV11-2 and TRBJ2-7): EAGVAQSPRYKIIEKRQSVAFWCNPISGHATLYWYQQILGQGPKLLIQFQNNGVVDDSQLPKDRFSAERLKGVDSTLKIQPAKLEDSAVYLCASSLGGLDEQYFGPGTRLTVT.

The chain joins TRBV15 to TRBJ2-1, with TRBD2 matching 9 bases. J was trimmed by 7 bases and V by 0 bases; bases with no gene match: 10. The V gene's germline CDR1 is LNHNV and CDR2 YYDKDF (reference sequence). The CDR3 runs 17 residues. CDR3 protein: CATSRDRGAGGGNEQFF. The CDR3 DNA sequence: TGTGCCACCAGCAGAGATCGGGGAGCGGGGGGAGGGAATGAGCAGTTCTTC. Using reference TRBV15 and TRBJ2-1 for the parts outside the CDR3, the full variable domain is DAMVIQNPRYQVTQFGKPVTLSCSQTLNHNVMYWYQQKSSQAPKLLFHYYDKDFNNEADTPDNFQSRRPNTSFCFLDIRSPGLGDTAMYLCATSRDRGAGGGNEQFFGPGTRLTVL.